The TCR beta chain under discussion was sequenced for a study of shared T cell receptors in the human thymus. Trimming cost V 2 bases and J 7 bases; bases outside gene matches: 7. Germline V CDR1 and CDR2: SGHAT, FQNNGV. There are 15 residues in the CDR3. The repertoire was sequenced with immunoSEQ multiplex PCR; TCRdb's copy has only in-frame clones and lacks some. Among roughly 660,000 clones listed, 88% were seen once. This sample was shared with a second study, whose subject was human thymus T cells. That study adds: From resections taken during corrective heart surgery, the thymus tissue was obtained. Seemingly biased V and J gene usage marked thymic and blood repertoires.

Material: thymocytes. The chain links TRBV11-2 to TRBJ2-1; 8 bases are a match to TRBD1. This sequence was found in a boy under two years old with a congenital heart defect. Written as DNA, the CDR3 is TGTGCCAGCAGCTTACAGGGGGCGCCCAATAATGAGCAGTTCTTC. This encodes CASSLQGAPNNEQFF.